This T cell receptor (beta chain) was recovered during a study of T cell responses to AZD1222 COVID-19 vaccine. Per the germline V gene, CDR1 is SGHRS and CDR2 is YFSETQ. Trimming took 2 bases from V and 4 from J, leaving 15 bases between them. This CDR3 contains 15 residues. Assay used: immunoSEQ multiplex PCR; TCRdb lists only in-frame clones, some missing. The table records around 20,000 clones, roughly 76% of them present only once. General study findings and limits: Spike-specific TCR breadth rose after two AZD1222 doses, and depth rose as well. The donor group comprised mostly white British people and more females; the analysis possibly underestimated clonal diversity.

Comment on this clone: What it recognizes is unknown.

The chain uses TRBV5-1 and TRBJ1-2, with D possibly matching TRBD1 (5 bases). This specimen consisted of peripheral blood, obtained 28 days after the second AZD1222 dose. The clonotype originates from an adult who received the AZD1222 COVID-19 vaccine. In nucleotides, the CDR3 is TGCGCCAGCAGCTTTCAAGGGGACCAAGTCTATGGCTACACCTTC. The encoded protein is CASSFQGDQVYGYTF.